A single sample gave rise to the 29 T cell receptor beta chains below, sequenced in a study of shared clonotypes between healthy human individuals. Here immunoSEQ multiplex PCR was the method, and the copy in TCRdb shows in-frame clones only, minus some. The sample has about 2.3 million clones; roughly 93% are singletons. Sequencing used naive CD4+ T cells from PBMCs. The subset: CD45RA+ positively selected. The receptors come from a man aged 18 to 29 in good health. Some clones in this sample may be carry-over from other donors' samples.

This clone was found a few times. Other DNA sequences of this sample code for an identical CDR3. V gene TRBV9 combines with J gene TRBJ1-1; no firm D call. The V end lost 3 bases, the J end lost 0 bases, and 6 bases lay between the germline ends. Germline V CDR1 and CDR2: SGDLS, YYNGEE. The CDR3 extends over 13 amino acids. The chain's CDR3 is CASSEGMNTEAFF. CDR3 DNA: TGTGCCAGCAGCGAAGGGATGAACACTGAAGCTTTCTTT.

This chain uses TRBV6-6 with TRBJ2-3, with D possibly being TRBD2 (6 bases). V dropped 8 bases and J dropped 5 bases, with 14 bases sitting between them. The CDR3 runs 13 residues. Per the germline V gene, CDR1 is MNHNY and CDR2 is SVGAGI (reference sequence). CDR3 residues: CASLLGGGDTQYF. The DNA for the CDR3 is TGTGCCAGCCTGCTTGGGGGAGGAGATACGCAGTATTTT.

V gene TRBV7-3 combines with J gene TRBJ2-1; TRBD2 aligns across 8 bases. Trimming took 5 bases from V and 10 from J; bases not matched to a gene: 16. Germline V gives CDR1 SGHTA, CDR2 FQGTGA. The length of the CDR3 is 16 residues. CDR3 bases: TGTGCCAGCAGCCCTGGCCTAAGCGGGGGCCTCGGAGAGCAGTTCTTC. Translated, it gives CASSPGLSGGLGEQFF.

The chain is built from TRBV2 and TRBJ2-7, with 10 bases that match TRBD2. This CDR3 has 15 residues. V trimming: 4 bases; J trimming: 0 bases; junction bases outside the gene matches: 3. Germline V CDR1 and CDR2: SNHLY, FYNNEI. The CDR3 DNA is TGTGCCAGCAGTGCTCGGACTAGCGGCTCCTACGAGCAGTACTTC. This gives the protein CASSARTSGSYEQYF.

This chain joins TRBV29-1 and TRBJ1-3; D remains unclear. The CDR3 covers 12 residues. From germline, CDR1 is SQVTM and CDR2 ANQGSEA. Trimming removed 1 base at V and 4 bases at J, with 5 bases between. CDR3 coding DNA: TGCAGCGTTGAAGGACGCGGAAACACCATATATTTT. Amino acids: CSVEGRGNTIYF.

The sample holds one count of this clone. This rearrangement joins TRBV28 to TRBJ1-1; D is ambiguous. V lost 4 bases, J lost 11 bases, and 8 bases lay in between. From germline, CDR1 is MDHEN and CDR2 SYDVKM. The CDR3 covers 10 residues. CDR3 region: CASSSTGAFF. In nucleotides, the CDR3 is TGTGCCAGCAGTTCAACTGGGGCTTTCTTT.

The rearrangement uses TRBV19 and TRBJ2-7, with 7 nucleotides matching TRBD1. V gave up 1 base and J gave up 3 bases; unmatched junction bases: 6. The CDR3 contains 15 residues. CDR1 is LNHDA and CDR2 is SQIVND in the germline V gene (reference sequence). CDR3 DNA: TGTGCCAGTAGTATAGCGGCAGGGGGAAACTACGAGCAGTACTTC. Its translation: CASSIAAGGNYEQYF.

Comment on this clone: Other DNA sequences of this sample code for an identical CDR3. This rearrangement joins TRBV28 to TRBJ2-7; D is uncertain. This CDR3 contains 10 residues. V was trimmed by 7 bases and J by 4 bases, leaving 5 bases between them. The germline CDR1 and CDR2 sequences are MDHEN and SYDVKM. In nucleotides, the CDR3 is TGTGCCAGCAAATCTTACGAGCAGTACTTC. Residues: CASKSYEQYF. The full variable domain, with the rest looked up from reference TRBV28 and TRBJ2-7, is DVKVTQSSRYLVKRTGEKVFLECVQDMDHENMFWYRQDPGLGLRLIYFSYDVKMKEKGDIPEGYSVSREKKERFSLILESASTNQTSMYLCASKSYEQYFGPGTRLTVT.

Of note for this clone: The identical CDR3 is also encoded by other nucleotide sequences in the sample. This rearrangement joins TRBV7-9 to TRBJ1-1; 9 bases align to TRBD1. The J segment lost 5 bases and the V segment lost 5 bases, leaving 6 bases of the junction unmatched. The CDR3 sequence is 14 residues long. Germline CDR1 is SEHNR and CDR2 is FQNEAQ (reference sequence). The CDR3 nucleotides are TGTGCCAGCAGCCCGGGACAGGGTAGGACTGAAGCTTTCTTT. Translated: CASSPGQGRTEAFF.

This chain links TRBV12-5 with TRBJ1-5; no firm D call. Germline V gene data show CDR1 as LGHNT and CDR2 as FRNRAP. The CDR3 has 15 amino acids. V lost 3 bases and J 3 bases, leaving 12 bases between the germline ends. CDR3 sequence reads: CASGFSRVDNQPQHF. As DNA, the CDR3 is TGTGCTAGTGGTTTTAGCCGGGTAGACAATCAGCCCCAGCATTTT. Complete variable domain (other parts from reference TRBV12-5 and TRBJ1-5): DARVTQTPRHKVTEMGQEVTMRCQPILGHNTVFWYRQTMMQGLELLAYFRNRAPLDDSGMPKDRFSAEMPDATLATLKIQPSEPRDSAVYFCASGFSRVDNQPQHFGDGTRLSIL.

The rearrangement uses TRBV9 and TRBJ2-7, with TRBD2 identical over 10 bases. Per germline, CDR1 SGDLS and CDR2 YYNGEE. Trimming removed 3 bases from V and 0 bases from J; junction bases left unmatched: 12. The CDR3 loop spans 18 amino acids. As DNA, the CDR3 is TGTGCCAGCAGCGCGGAGGGACTAGCGCCCTTATACTCCTACGAGCAGTACTTC. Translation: CASSAEGLAPLYSYEQYF.

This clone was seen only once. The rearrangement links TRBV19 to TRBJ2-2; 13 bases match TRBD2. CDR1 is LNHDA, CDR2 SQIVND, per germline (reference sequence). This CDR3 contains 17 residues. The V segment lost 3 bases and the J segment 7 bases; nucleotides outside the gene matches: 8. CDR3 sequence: CASSIRTSGSFSGELFF. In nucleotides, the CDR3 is TGTGCCAGTAGTATCAGGACTAGCGGGAGCTTTAGCGGGGAGCTGTTTTTT. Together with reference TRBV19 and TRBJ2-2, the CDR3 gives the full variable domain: DGGITQSPKYLFRKEGQNVTLSCEQNLNHDAMYWYRQDPGQGLRLIYYSQIVNDFQKGDIAEGYSVSREKKESFPLTVTSAQKNPTAFYLCASSIRTSGSFSGELFFGEGSRLTVL.

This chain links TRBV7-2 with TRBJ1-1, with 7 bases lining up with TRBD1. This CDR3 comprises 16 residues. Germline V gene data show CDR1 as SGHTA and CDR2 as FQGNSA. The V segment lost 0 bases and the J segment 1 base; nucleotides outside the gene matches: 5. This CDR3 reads CASSLATGASNTEAFF. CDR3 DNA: TGTGCCAGCAGCTTAGCCACAGGGGCTTCGAACACTGAAGCTTTCTTT.

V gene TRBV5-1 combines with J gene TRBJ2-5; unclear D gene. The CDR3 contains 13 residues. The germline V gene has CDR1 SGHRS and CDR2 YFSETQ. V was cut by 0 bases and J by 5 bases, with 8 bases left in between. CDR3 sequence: CASSLDLDETQYF. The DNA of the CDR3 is TGCGCCAGCAGCTTGGACCTTGACGAGACCCAGTACTTC.

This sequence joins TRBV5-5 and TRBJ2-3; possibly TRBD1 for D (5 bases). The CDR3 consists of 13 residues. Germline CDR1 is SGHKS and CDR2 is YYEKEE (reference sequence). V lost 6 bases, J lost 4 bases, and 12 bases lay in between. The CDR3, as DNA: TGTGCCAGCATCTGGGGCGGAGCAGATACGCAGTATTTT. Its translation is CASIWGGADTQYF.

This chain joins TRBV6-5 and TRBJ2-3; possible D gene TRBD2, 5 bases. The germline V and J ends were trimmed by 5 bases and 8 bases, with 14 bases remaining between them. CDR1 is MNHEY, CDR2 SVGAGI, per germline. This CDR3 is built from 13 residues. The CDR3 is CASSPSLAITQYF. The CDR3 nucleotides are TGTGCCAGCAGTCCTTCGTTAGCGATTACGCAGTATTTT.

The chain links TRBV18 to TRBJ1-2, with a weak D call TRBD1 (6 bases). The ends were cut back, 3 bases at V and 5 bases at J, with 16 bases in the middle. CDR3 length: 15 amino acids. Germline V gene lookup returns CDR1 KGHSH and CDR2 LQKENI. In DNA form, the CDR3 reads TGTGCCAGCTCACCGAATTCAGGGGAACTTTATGGCTACACCTTC. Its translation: CASSPNSGELYGYTF.

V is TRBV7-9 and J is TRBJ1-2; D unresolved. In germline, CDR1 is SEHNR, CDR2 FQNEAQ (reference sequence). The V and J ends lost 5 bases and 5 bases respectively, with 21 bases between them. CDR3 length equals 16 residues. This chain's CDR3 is CASSPSGTARGYGYTF. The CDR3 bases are TGTGCCAGCAGCCCAAGTGGTACCGCCCGAGGATATGGCTACACCTTC.

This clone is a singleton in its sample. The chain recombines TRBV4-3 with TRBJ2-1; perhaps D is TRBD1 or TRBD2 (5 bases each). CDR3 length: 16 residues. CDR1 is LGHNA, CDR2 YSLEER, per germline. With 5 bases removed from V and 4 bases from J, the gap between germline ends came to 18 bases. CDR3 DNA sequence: TGCGCCAGCAGCAAGAGTAAGGGGAGTTCGTACAATGAGCAGTTCTTC. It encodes CASSKSKGSSYNEQFF.

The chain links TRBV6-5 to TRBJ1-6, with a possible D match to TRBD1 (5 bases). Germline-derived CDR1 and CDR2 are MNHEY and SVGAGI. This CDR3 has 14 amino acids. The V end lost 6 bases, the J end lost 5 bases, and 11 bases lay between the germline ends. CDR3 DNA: TGTGCCAGCAGCCCGGGACGGGATAATTCACCCCTCCACTTT. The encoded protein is CASSPGRDNSPLHF.

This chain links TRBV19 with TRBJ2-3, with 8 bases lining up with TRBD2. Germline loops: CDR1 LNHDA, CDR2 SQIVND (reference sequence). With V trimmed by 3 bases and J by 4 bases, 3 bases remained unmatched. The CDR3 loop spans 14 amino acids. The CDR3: CASSIRGRPDTQYF. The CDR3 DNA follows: TGTGCCAGTAGTATCCGCGGGAGGCCAGATACGCAGTATTTT.

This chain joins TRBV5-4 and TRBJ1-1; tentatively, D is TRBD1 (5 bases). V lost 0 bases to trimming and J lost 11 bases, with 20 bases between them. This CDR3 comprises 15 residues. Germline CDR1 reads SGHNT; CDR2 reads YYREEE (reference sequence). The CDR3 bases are TGTGCCAGCAGCTTGGCGGGGACCCGGGGGGGGTCGGCTTTCTTT. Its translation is CASSLAGTRGGSAFF.

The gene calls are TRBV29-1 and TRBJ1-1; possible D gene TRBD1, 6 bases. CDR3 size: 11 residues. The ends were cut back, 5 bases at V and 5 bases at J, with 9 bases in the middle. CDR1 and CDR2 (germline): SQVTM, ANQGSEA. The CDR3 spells CSVQGRTEAFF. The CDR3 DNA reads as TGCAGCGTTCAGGGGAGGACTGAAGCTTTCTTT.

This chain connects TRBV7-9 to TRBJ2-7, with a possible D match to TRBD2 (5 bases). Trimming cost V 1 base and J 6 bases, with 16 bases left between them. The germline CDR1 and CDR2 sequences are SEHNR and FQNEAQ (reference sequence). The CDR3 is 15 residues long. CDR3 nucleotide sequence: TGTGCCAGCAGCTTAGGGGTTGGGCTAGCTTTCGAGCAGTACTTC. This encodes CASSLGVGLAFEQYF.

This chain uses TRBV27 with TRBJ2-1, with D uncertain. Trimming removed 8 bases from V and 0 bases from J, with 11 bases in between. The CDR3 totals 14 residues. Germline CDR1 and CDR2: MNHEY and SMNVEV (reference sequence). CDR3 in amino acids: CASYSLSSYNEQFF. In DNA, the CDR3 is TGTGCCAGCTATTCCCTGAGCTCCTACAATGAGCAGTTCTTC.

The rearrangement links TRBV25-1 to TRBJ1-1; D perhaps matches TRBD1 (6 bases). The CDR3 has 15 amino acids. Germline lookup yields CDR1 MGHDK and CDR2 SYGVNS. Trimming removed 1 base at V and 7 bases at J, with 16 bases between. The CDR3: CASSESRGAHLEAFF. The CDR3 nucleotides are TGTGCCAGCAGTGAATCAAGGGGGGCGCATCTTGAAGCTTTCTTT. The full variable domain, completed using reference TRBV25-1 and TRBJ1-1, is EADIYQTPRYLVIGTGKKITLECSQTMGHDKMYWYQQDPGMELHLIHYSYGVNSTEKGDLSSESTVSRIRTEHFPLTLESARPSHTSQYLCASSESRGAHLEAFFGQGTRLTVV.

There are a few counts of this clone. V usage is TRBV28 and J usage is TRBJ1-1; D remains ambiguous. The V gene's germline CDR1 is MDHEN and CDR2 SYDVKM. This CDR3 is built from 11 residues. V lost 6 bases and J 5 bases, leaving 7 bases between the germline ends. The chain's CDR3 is CASRRITEAFF. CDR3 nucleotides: TGTGCCAGCAGAAGGATAACTGAAGCTTTCTTT.

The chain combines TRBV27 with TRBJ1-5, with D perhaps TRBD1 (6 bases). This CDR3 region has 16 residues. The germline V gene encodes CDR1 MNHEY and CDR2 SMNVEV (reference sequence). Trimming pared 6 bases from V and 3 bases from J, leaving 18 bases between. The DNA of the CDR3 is TGTGCCAGCAGCCCACGGGAGGGGGTGTTCAATCAGCCCCAGCATTTT. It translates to CASSPREGVFNQPQHF.

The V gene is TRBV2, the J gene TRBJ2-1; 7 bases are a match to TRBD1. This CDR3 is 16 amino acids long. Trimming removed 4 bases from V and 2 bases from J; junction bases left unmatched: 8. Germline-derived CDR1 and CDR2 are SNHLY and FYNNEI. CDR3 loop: CASSGTGLNTYNEQFF. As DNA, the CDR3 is TGTGCCAGCAGTGGGACAGGCTTAAATACCTACAATGAGCAGTTCTTC.